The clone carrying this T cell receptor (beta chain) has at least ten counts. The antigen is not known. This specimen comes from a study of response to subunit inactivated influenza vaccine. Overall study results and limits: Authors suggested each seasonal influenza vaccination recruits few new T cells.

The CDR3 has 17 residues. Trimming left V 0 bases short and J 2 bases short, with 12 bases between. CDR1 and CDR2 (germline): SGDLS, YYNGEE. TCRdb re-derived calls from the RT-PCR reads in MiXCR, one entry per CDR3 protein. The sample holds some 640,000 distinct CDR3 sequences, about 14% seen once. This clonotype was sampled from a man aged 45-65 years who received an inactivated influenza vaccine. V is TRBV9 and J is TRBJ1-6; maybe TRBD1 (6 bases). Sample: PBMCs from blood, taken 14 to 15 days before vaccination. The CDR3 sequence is CASSVGGGATYNSPLHF. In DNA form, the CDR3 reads TGTGCCAGCAGCGTAGGTGGGGGCGCGACCTATAATTCACCCCTCCACTTT.